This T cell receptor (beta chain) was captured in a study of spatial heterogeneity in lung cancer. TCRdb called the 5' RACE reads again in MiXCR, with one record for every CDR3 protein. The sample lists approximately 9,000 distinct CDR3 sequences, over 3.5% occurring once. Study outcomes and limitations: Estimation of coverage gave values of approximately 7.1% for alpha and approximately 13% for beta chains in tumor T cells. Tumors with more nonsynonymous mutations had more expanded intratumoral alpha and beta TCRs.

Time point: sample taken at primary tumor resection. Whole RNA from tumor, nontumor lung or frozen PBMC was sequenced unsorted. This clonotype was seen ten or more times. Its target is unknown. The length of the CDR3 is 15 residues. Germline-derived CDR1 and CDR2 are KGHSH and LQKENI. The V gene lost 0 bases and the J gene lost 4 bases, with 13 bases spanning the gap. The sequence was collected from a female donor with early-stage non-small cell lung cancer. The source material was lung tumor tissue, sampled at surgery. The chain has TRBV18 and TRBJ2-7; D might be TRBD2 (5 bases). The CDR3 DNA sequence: TGTGCCAGCTCACCACCGGCGCGGTCGGGGTACGAGCAGTACTTC. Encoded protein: CASSPPARSGYEQYF.